Following are 5 T cell receptor beta chains from one sample sequenced in a study of cytomegalovirus exposure and HLA in healthy donors. The PCR was carried out with 60 Vbeta primers and 13 Jbeta primers. Measured with immunoSEQ multiplex PCR; TCRdb has only the in-frame clones, and not every one. This table has over 200,000 clones, over 65% appearing once. Input material: PBMCs. The receptors were sampled from an older woman in good health and CMV-seropositive.

The chain couples TRBV11-2 to TRBJ1-5, with D perhaps TRBD1 (5 bases). Trimming cost V 3 bases and J 1 base, with 10 bases left between them. Germline V gives CDR1 SGHAT, CDR2 FQNNGV. The CDR3 contains 15 residues. CDR3 nucleotides: TGTGCCAGCAGCTTTTGGGGGGAGAGCAATCAGCCCCAGCATTTT. Translating it yields CASSFWGESNQPQHF.

The V call is TRBV5-4, the J call TRBJ2-2, with 7 positions matching TRBD2. The CDR3 consists of 16 residues. V lost 4 bases, J lost 5 bases, and 11 bases stayed unmatched. The germline CDR1 and CDR2 sequences are SGHNT and YYREEE (reference sequence). The CDR3 nucleotides are TGTGCCAGCAGCCAAGTGGCGCCCGGGGGGACCGGGGAGCTGTTTTTT. It encodes CASSQVAPGGTGELFF.

The gene calls are TRBV27 and TRBJ2-5, with D possibly being TRBD2 (6 bases). The CDR3 runs 16 residues. Germline CDR1 MNHEY, CDR2 SMNVEV (reference sequence). V lost 5 bases and J 11 bases, leaving 27 bases between the germline ends. CDR3 residues: CASSARTTLRSGEQYF. The CDR3 nucleotides read TGTGCCAGCAGTGCCAGGACAACCCTCCGTTCGGGGGAGCAGTACTTC.

The genes are TRBV19 and TRBJ2-2; the D gene is possibly TRBD2 (6 bases). Trimming took 1 base from V and 3 from J, leaving 12 bases between them. This CDR3 spans 16 amino acids. In germline, CDR1 is LNHDA, CDR2 SQIVND (reference sequence). The CDR3 nucleotides read TGTGCCAGTAGTATAGGTAGGGGACTCGACACCGGGGAGCTGTTTTTT. Protein sequence: CASSIGRGLDTGELFF.

V is TRBV2 and J is TRBJ2-7; 7 nucleotides align to TRBD1. The CDR3 is made up of 11 amino acids. CDR1 is SNHLY, CDR2 FYNNEI, per germline. The CDR3 region is CATGVLYEQYF. The CDR3 DNA is TGTGCTACAGGGGTACTCTACGAGCAGTACTTC.